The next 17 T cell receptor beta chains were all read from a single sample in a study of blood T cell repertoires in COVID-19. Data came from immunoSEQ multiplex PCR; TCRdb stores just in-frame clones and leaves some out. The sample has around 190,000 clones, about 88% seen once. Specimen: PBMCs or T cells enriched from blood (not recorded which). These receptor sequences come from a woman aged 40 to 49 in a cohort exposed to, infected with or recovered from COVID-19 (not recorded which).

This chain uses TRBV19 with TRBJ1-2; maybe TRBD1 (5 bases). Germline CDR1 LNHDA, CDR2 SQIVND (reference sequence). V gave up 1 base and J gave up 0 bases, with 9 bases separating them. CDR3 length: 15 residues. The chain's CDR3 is CASSIGTTANYGYTF. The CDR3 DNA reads TGTGCCAGTAGTATAGGTACGACAGCTAACTATGGCTACACCTTC.

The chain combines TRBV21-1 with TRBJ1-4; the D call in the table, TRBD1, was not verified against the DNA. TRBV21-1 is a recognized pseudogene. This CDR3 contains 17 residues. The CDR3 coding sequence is TGTGCCAGCAGCAAAGGCTCAGGGGTAAGGACTAATGAAAAACTGTTTTTT. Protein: CASSKGSGVRTNEKLFF.

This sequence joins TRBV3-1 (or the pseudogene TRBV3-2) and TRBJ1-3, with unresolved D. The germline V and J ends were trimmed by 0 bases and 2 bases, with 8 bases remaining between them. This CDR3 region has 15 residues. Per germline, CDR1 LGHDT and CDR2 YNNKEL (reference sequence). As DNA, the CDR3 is TGTGCCAGCAGCCAAGACTGGCTCCCTGGAAACACCATATATTTT. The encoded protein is CASSQDWLPGNTIYF.

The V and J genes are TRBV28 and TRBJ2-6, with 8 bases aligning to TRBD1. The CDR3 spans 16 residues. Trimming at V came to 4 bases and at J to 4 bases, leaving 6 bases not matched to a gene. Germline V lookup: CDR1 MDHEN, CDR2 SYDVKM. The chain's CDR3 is CASSSAGGDGANVLTF. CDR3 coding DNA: TGTGCCAGCAGTTCGGCAGGGGGCGACGGGGCCAACGTCCTGACTTTC.

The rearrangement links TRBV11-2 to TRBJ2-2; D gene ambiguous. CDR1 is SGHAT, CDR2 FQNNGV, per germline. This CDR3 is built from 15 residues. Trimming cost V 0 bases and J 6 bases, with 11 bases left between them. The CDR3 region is CASSLDLGLAGELFF. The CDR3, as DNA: TGTGCCAGCAGCTTAGATCTAGGTTTGGCCGGGGAGCTGTTTTTT.

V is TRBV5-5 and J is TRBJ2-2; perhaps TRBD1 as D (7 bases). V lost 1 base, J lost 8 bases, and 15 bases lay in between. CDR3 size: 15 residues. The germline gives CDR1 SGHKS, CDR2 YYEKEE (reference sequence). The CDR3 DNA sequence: TGTGCCAGCAGCTTGTCAGGGGGAGGATTAGGGGAGCTGTTTTTT. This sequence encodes CASSLSGGGLGELFF.

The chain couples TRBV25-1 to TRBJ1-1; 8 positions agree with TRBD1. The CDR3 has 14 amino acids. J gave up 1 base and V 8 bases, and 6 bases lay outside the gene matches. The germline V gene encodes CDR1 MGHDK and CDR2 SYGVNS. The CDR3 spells CASRQGSPNTEAFF. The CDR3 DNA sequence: TGTGCCAGCCGACAGGGGAGTCCGAACACTGAAGCTTTCTTT.

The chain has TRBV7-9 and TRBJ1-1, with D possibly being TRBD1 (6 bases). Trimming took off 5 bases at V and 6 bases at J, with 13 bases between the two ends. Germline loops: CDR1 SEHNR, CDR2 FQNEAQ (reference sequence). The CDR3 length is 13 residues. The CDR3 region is CASSTTGWAEAFF. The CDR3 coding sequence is TGTGCCAGCAGCACAACAGGGTGGGCTGAAGCTTTCTTT.

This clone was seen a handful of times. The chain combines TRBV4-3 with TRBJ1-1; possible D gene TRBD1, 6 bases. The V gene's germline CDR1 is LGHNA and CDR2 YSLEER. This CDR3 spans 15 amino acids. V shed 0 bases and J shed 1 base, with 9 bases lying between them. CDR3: CASSQDGDTNTEAFF. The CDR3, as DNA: TGCGCCAGCAGCCAAGATGGGGACACGAACACTGAAGCTTTCTTT.

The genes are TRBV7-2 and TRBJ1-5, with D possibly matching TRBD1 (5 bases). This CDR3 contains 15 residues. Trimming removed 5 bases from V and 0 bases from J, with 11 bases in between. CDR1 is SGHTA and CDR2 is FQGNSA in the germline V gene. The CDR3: CASSQQGYSNQPQHF. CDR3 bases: TGTGCCAGCAGCCAGCAGGGATATAGCAATCAGCCCCAGCATTTT.

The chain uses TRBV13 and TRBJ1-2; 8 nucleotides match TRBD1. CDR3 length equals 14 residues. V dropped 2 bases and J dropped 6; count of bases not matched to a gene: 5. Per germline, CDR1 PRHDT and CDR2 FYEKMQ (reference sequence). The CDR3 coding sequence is TGTGCCAGCAGCTTAATCGGGACAGGCGATGGCTACACCTTC. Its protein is CASSLIGTGDGYTF.

CDR3 residues: CASSARLAGSYEQYF. Written as DNA, the CDR3 is TGTGCCAGCAGCGCCAGACTAGCGGGGTCCTACGAGCAGTACTTC. The chain couples TRBV9 to TRBJ2-7, with TRBD2 identical over 11 bases. CDR1 and CDR2 from the germline V gene are SGDLS and YYNGEE. The CDR3 is 15 residues long. With V trimmed by 3 bases and J by 1 base, 3 bases remained unmatched. The full variable domain, with the rest looked up from reference TRBV9 and TRBJ2-7, is DSGVTQTPKHLITATGQRVTLRCSPRSGDLSVYWYQQSLDQGLQFLIQYYNGEERAKGNILERFSAQQFPDLHSELNLSSLELGDSALYFCASSARLAGSYEQYFGPGTRLTVT.

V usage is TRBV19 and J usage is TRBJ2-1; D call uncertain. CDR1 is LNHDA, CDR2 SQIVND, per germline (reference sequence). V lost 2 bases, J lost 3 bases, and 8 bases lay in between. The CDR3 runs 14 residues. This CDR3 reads CASSITSDYNEQFF. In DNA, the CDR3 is TGTGCCAGTAGTATAACCTCAGACTACAATGAGCAGTTCTTC.

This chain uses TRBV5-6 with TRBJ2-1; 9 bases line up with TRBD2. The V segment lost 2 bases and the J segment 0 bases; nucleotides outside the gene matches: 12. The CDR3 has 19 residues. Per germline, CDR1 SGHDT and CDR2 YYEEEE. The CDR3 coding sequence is TGTGCCAGCAGCTTCGGGCTAGCGGGGCGCTTTAGCTCCTACAATGAGCAGTTCTTC. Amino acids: CASSFGLAGRFSSYNEQFF.

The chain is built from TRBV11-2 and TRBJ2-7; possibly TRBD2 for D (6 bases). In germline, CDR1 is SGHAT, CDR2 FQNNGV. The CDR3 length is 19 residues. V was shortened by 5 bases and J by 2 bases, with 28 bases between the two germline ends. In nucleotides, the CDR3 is TGTGCCAGCAGCCCCAACCCGGGACGGCGGGGTTCGGGAGCCTACGAGCAGTACTTC. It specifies CASSPNPGRRGSGAYEQYF.

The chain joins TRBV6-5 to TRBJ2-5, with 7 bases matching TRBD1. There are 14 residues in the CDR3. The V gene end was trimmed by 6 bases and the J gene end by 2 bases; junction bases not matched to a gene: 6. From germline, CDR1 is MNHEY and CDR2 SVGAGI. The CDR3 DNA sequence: TGTGCCAGCAGGGCCGACAGGGAACAAGAGACCCAGTACTTC. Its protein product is CASRADREQETQYF.

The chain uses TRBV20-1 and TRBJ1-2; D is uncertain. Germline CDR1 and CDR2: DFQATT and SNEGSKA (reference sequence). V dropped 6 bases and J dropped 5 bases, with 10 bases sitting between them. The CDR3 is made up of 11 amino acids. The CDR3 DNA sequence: TGCAGTGCCTGGGCGGGGTATGGCTACACCTTC. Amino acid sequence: CSAWAGYGYTF.